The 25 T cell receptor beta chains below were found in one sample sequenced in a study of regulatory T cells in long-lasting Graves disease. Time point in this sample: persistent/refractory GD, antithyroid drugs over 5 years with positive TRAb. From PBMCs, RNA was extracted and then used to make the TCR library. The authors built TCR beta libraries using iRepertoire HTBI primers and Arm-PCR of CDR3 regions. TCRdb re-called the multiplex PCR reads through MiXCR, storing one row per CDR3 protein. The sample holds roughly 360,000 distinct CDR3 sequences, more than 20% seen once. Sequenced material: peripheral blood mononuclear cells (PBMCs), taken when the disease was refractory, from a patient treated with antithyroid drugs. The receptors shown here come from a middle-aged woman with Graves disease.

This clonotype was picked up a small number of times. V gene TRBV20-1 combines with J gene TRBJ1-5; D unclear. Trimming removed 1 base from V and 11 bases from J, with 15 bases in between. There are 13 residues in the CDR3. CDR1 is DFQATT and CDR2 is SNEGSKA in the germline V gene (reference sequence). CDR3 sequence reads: CSARVSTAKAQHF. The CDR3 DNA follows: TGCAGTGCTAGAGTGTCCACGGCGAAGGCCCAGCATTTT.

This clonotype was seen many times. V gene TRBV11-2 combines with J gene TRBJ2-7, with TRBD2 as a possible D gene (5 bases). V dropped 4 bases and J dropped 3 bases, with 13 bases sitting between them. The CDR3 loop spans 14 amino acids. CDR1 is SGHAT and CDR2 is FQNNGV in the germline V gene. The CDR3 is CASSSWTGFYEQYF. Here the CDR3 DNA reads TGTGCCAGCAGCTCGTGGACTGGTTTCTACGAGCAGTACTTC.

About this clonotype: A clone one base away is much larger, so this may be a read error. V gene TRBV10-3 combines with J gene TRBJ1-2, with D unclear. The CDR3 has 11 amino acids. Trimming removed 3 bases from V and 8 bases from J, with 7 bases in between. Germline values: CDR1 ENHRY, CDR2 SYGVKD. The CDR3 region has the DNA TGTGCCATCAGTGATTTAATAGGCTACACCTTC. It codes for CAISDLIGYTF.

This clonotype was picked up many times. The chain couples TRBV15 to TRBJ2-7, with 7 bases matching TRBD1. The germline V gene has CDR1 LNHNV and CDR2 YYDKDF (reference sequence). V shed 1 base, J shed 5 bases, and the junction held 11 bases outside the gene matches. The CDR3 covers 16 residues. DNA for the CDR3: TGTGCCACCAGCAGAGGACAGGGCGCCGGGAACGACGAGCAGTACTTC. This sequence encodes CATSRGQGAGNDEQYF.

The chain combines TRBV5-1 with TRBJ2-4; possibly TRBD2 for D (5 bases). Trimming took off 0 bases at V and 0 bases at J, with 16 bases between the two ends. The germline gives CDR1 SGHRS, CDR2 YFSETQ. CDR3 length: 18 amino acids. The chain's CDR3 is CASSLGRQPGLAKNIQYF. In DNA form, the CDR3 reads TGCGCCAGCAGCTTGGGACGGCAGCCAGGACTAGCCAAAAACATTCAGTACTTC. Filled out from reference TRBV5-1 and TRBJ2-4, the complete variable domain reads KAGVTQTPRYLIKTRGQQVTLSCSPISGHRSVSWYQQTPGQGLQFLFEYFSETQRNKGNFPGRFSGRQFSNSRSEMNVSTLELGDSALYLCASSLGRQPGLAKNIQYFGAGTRLSVL.

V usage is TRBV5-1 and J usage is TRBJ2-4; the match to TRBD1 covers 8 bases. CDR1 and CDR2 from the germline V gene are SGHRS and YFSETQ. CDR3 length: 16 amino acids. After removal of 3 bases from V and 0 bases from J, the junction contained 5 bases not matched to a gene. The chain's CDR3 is CASSYRGFLAKNIQYF. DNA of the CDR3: TGCGCCAGCAGCTACAGGGGGTTCTTAGCCAAAAACATTCAGTACTTC.

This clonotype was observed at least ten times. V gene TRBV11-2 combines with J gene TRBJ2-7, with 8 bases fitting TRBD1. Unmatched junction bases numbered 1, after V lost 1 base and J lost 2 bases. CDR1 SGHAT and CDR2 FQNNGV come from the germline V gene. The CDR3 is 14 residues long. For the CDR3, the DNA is TGTGCCAGCAGCTTAGGGACAGGGACCTACGAGCAGTACTTC. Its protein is CASSLGTGTYEQYF.

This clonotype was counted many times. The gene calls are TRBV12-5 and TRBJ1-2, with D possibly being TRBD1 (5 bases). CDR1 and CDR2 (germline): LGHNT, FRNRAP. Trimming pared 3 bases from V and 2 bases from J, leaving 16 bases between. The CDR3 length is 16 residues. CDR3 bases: TGTGCTAGTGGTTTCACCGGGACGGCTGCAAACTATGGCTACACCTTC. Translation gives CASGFTGTAANYGYTF.

DNA for the CDR3: TGCGCCAGCAGCATAAGACAGGATGAGAATCAGCCCCAGCATTTT. It is translated as CASSIRQDENQPQHF. The rearrangement uses TRBV5-1 and TRBJ1-5; a possible D gene is TRBD1 (6 bases). The CDR3 has 15 amino acids. V was clipped by 4 bases and J by 4 bases, with 15 bases between them. CDR1 and CDR2 (germline): SGHRS, YFSETQ.

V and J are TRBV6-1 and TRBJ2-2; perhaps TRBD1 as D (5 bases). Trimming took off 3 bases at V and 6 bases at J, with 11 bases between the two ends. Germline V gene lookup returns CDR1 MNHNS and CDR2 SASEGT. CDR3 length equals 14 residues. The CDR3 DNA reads TGTGCCAGCAGTGACGCAGGGCCATCCGGGGAGCTGTTTTTT. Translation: CASSDAGPSGELFF.

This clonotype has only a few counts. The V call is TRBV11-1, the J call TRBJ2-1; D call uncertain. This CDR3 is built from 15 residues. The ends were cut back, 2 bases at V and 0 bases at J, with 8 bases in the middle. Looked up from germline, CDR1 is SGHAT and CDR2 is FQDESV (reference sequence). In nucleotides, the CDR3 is TGTGCCAGCAGCTTATTACGGAGCTCCTACAATGAGCAGTTCTTC. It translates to CASSLLRSSYNEQFF.

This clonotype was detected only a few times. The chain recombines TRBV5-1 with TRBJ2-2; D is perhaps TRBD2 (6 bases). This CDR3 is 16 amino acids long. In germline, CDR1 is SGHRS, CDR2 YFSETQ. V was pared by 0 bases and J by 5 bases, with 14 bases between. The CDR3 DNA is TGCGCCAGCAGCTTGGAAACAGGAGGGACGACCGGGGAGCTGTTTTTT. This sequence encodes CASSLETGGTTGELFF.

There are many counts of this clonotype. CDR3 DNA: TGTGCCAGTAGTATGGCGACTAGCGGCACCTACGAGCAGTACTTC. This codes for CASSMATSGTYEQYF. The V and J genes are TRBV19 and TRBJ2-7, with 9 bases fitting TRBD2. The CDR3 covers 15 residues. Germline CDR1 and CDR2: LNHDA and SQIVND (reference sequence). V lost 3 bases, J lost 2 bases, and 5 bases stayed unmatched.

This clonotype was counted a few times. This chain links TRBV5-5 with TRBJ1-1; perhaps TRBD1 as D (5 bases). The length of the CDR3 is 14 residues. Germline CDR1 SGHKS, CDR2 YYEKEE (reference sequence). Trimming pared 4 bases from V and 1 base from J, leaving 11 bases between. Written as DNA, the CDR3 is TGTGCCAGCAGCGGGGGACTTTCGAACACTGAAGCTTTCTTT. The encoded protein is CASSGGLSNTEAFF. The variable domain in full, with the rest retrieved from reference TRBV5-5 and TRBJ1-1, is DAGVTQSPTHLIKTRGQQVTLRCSPISGHKSVSWYQQVLGQGPQFIFQYYEKEERGRGNFPDRFSARQFPNYSSELNVNALLLGDSALYLCASSGGLSNTEAFFGQGTRLTVV.

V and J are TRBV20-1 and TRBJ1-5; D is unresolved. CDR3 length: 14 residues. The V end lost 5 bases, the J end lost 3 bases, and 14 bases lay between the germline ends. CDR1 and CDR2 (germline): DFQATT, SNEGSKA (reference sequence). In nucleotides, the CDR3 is TGCAGTGCTCGAATAGAGCAGACCAATCAGCCCCAGCATTTT. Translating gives CSARIEQTNQPQHF.

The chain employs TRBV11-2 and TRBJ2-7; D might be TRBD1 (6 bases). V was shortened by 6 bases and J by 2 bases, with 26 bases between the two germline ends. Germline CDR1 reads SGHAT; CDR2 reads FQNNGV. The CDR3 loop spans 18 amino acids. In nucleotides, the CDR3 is TGTGCCAGCAGACACTACCTCTGGGGGCGAGGGCTTACCTACGAGCAGTACTTC. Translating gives CASRHYLWGRGLTYEQYF.

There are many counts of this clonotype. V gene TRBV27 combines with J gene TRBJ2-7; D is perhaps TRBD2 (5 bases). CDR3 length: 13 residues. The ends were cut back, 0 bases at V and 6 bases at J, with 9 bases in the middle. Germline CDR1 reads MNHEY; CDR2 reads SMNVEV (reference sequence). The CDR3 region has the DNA TGTGCCAGCAGTTTATCATCGGGAACCGAGCAGTACTTC. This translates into CASSLSSGTEQYF.

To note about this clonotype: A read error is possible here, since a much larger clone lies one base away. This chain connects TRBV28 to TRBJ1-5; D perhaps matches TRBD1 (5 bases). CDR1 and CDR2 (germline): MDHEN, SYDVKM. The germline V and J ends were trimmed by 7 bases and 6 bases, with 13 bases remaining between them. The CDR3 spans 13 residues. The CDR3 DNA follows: TGTGCCAGCACTCCTGCAAGGGGTCAGCCCCAGCATTTT. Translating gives CASTPARGQPQHF.

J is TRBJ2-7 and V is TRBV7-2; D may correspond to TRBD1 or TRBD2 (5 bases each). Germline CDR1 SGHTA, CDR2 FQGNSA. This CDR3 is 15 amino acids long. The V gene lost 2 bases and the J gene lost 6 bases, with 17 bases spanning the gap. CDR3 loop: CASSLRGAAIREQYF. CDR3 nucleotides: TGTGCCAGCAGCTTAAGAGGGGCCGCAATACGCGAGCAGTACTTC.

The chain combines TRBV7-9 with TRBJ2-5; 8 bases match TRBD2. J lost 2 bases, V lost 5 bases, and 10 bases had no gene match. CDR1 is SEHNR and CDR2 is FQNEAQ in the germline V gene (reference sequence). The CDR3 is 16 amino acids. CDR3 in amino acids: CASSRGGRGDQETQYF. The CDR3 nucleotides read TGTGCCAGCAGCCGAGGAGGGCGGGGGGATCAAGAGACCCAGTACTTC.

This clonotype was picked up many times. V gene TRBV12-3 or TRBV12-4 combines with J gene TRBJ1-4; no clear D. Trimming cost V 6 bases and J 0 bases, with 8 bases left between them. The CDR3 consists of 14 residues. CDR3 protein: CASRNSATNEKLFF. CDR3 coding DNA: TGTGCCAGCAGGAACAGCGCAACTAATGAAAAACTGTTTTTT.

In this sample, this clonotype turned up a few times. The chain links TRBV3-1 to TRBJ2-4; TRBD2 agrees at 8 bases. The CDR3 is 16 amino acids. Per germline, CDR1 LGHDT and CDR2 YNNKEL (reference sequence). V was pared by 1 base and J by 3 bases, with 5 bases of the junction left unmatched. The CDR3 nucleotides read TGTGCCAGCAGCCAAGTATACGGGAGGGGCAAAAACATTCAGTACTTC. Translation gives CASSQVYGRGKNIQYF.

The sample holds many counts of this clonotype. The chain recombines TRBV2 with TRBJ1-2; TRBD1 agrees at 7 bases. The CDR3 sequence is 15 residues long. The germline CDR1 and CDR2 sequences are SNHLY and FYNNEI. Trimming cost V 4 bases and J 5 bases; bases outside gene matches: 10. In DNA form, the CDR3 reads TGTGCCAGCAGTGCCCAGGGGGGTGAGTGGTATGGCTACACCTTC. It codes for CASSAQGGEWYGYTF.

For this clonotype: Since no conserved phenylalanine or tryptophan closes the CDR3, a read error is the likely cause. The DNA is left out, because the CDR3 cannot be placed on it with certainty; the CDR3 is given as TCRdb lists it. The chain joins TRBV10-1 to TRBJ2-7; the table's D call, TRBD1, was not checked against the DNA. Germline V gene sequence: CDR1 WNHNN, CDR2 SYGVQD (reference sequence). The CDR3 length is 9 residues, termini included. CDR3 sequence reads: CASSERDDL.

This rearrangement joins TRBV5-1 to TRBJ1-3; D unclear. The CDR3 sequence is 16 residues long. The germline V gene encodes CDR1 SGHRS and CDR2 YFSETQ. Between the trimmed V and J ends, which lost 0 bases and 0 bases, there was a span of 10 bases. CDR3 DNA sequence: TGCGCCAGCAGCTTGGTCAGTATGTCCTCTGGAAACACCATATATTTT. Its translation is CASSLVSMSSGNTIYF.